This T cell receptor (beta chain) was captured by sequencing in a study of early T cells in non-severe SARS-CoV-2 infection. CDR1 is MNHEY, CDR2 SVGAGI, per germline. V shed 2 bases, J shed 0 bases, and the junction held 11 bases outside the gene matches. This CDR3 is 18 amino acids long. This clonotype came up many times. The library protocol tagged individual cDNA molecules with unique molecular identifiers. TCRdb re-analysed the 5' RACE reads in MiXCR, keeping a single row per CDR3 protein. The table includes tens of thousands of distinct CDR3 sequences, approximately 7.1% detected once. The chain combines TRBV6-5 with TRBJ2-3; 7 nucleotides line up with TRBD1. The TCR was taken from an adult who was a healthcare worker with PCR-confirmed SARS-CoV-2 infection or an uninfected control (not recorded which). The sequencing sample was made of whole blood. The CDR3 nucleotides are TGTGCCAGCAGTTACCTACGATACAGGGGAACAAGCACAGATACGCAGTATTTT. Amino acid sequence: CASSYLRYRGTSTDTQYF.